This entry describes one TCR beta chain. Its target is unknown. When the RNA was reverse transcribed, random hexamers were used with an input of roughly 0.5 to 1 ug. TCRdb used MiXCR to reprocess the immunoSEQ multiplex PCR reads, holding one entry per CDR3 protein. The table lists 80,000 or so distinct CDR3 sequences, just over 90% of them singletons. This sample stems from a study of CD8 T cells in Susac syndrome. About the study: The Susac syndrome patients that were sequenced included about six with active disease and under ten in remission. Regarding the study as a whole: The authors acknowledged that the study's TCR sequencing and HLA analysis involved relatively few individuals. Repertoires of Susac syndrome CD4+ T cells lacked clonal expansion.

The CD8+ and CD4+ T cells were isolated magnetically using a negative isolation approach, whereas the TEMRA cells were enriched by FACS. V lost 5 bases and J lost 2; bases outside the gene matches: 6. The CDR3 runs to 15 residues. CDR1 and CDR2 (germline): SGHTA, FQGNSA. The V gene is TRBV7-2, the J gene TRBJ1-1; the match to TRBD1 covers 9 bases. The receptor was derived from a human donor with Susac syndrome. The material sequenced was CD4+ T cells from PBMCs. CDR3 coding DNA: TGTGCCAGCAGCATACAGGGGGCTTATAACACTGAAGCTTTCTTT. This encodes CASSIQGAYNTEAFF.